This is a list of T cell receptor beta chains from one sample in a study of vaccination effects on CD4 cells after COVID-19. Data came from immunoSEQ multiplex PCR; TCRdb stores just in-frame clones and leaves some out. The table includes 20,000 to 25,000 clones, 80% to 90% detected once. No antigens are known for them. The sample was CD4+ T cells from PBMCs cultured with SARS-CoV-2 spike peptides, taken after COVID-19 vaccination. These receptors were taken from a human donor who received a COVID-19 vaccine. Some clones in this sample may be carry-over from other donors' samples. The CDR3 runs from the conserved cysteine through the conserved F or W. Each record gives: clone size, J gene, D gene, V gene, CDR3 protein, CDR3 DNA. A D gene is named only where the DNA matches it firmly. Some rows have no size entry. The others give once, few or many, or a class for an expanded clone.

clone_size: NA; j_call: TRBJ2-5; d_call: NA; v_call: TRBV15; cdr3_aa: CATSRGLLQETQYF; cdr3_nt: TGTGCCACCAGCCGTGGACTACTTCAAGAGACCCAGTACTTC
clone_size: NA; j_call: TRBJ1-5; d_call: NA; v_call: TRBV4-1; cdr3_aa: CASSQSRDGERPQHF; cdr3_nt: TGCGCCAGCAGCCAGAGCAGGGACGGCGAGCGGCCCCAGCATTTT
clone_size: once; j_call: TRBJ2-1; d_call: NA; v_call: TRBV20-1; cdr3_aa: CSASFSQLQFF; cdr3_nt: TGCAGTGCTAGTTTCTCCCAATTGCAGTTCTTC
clone_size: NA; j_call: TRBJ1-5; d_call: NA; v_call: TRBV18; cdr3_aa: CASSSFGTVQPQHF; cdr3_nt: TGTGCCAGCTCATCTTTCGGGACCGTTCAGCCCCAGCATTTT
clone_size: NA; j_call: TRBJ1-5; d_call: NA; v_call: TRBV19; cdr3_aa: CASRGQGNQPQHF; cdr3_nt: TGTGCCAGTAGGGGGCAGGGGAATCAGCCCCAGCATTTT
clone_size: NA; j_call: TRBJ1-1; d_call: TRBD1; v_call: TRBV4-3; cdr3_aa: CASSQDGRQGNTEAFF; cdr3_nt: TGCGCCAGCAGCCAAGATGGCCGACAGGGGAACACTGAAGCTTTCTTT
clone_size: NA; j_call: TRBJ1-2; d_call: NA; v_call: TRBV5-1; cdr3_aa: CASSLEPGNYGYTF; cdr3_nt: TGCGCCAGCAGCTTGGAACCAGGGAACTATGGCTACACCTTC
clone_size: NA; j_call: TRBJ1-2; d_call: NA; v_call: TRBV3-1/TRBV3-2; cdr3_aa: CASSSGGGYTF; cdr3_nt: TGTGCCAGCAGCTCCGGGGGGGGCTACACCTTC
clone_size: NA; j_call: TRBJ1-3; d_call: NA; v_call: TRBV7-2; cdr3_aa: CASSLTGNGNTIYF; cdr3_nt: TGTGCCAGCAGCTTAACAGGGAACGGAAACACCATATATTTT
clone_size: NA; j_call: TRBJ1-4; d_call: NA; v_call: TRBV10-3; cdr3_aa: CATGSRTSREKLFF; cdr3_nt: TGTGCCACAGGGAGCCGGACCTCAAGGGAAAAACTGTTTTTT
clone_size: few; j_call: TRBJ1-2; d_call: NA; v_call: TRBV4-1; cdr3_aa: CASSQDSQGMDYGYTF; cdr3_nt: TGCGCCAGCAGCCAAGATTCTCAGGGTATGGACTATGGCTACACCTTC
clone_size: NA; j_call: TRBJ2-5; d_call: TRBD1; v_call: TRBV5-1; cdr3_aa: CASSWADRDYETQYF; cdr3_nt: TGCGCCAGCAGCTGGGCGGACAGGGATTACGAGACCCAGTACTTC
clone_size: NA; j_call: TRBJ1-1; d_call: NA; v_call: TRBV7-2; cdr3_aa: CASSLVSGGGKRAEAFF; cdr3_nt: TGTGCCAGCAGCTTAGTTTCGGGAGGAGGTAAGAGAGCTGAAGCTTTCTTT
clone_size: NA; j_call: TRBJ1-4; d_call: NA; v_call: TRBV5-1; cdr3_aa: CASSWGINEKLFF; cdr3_nt: TGCGCCAGCAGCTGGGGGATTAATGAAAAACTGTTTTTT
clone_size: NA; j_call: TRBJ2-3; d_call: NA; v_call: TRBV11-3; cdr3_aa: CASSPNRGTDTQYF; cdr3_nt: TGTGCCAGCAGCCCTAACCGGGGCACAGATACGCAGTATTTT
clone_size: NA; j_call: TRBJ2-1; d_call: TRBD2; v_call: TRBV6-5; cdr3_aa: CASRRGGGGDEQFF; cdr3_nt: TGTGCCAGCAGGAGGGGAGGCGGGGGGGATGAGCAGTTCTTC
clone_size: NA; j_call: TRBJ1-2; d_call: NA; v_call: TRBV2; cdr3_aa: CASRETENYGYTF; cdr3_nt: TGTGCCAGCAGGGAGACGGAAAACTATGGCTACACCTTC
clone_size: NA; j_call: TRBJ1-1; d_call: TRBD1; v_call: TRBV30; cdr3_aa: CAGIPGQGLGEYTEAFF; cdr3_nt: TGTGCCGGAATCCCGGGACAGGGTTTAGGTGAATACACTGAAGCTTTCTTT
clone_size: medium-sized; j_call: TRBJ1-1; d_call: NA; v_call: TRBV28; cdr3_aa: CASSIIDRLNTEAFF; cdr3_nt: TGTGCCAGCAGTATAATCGACCGACTGAACACTGAAGCTTTCTTT
clone_size: NA; j_call: TRBJ2-3; d_call: TRBD2; v_call: TRBV9; cdr3_aa: CASSAGGLAGGSTDTQYF; cdr3_nt: TGTGCCAGCAGCGCGGGGGGACTAGCGGGGGGAAGCACAGATACGCAGTATTTT
clone_size: NA; j_call: TRBJ1-3; d_call: NA; v_call: TRBV4-2; cdr3_aa: CASSQDMETANSGNTIYF; cdr3_nt: TGTGCCAGCAGCCAAGACATGGAGACAGCTAACTCTGGAAACACCATATATTTT
clone_size: NA; j_call: TRBJ1-2; d_call: NA; v_call: TRBV5-1; cdr3_aa: CASSWTGVGYGYTF; cdr3_nt: TGCGCCAGCAGCTGGACGGGTGTGGGCTATGGCTACACCTTC
clone_size: NA; j_call: TRBJ2-5; d_call: TRBD1; v_call: TRBV7-3; cdr3_aa: CASSYNRGETQYF; cdr3_nt: TGTGCCAGCAGCTACAACAGGGGGGAGACCCAGTACTTC
clone_size: NA; j_call: TRBJ1-1; d_call: NA; v_call: TRBV29-1; cdr3_aa: CSVKGGTEAFF; cdr3_nt: TGCAGCGTCAAAGGGGGCACTGAAGCTTTCTTT
clone_size: NA; j_call: TRBJ2-5; d_call: NA; v_call: TRBV11-2; cdr3_aa: CASSREGFLGGETQYF; cdr3_nt: TGTGCCAGCAGCCGGGAAGGTTTTTTGGGTGGAGAGACCCAGTACTTC
clone_size: NA; j_call: TRBJ1-2; d_call: NA; v_call: TRBV9; cdr3_aa: CASSANYGYTF; cdr3_nt: TGTGCCAGCAGTGCTAACTATGGCTACACCTTC
clone_size: NA; j_call: TRBJ1-2; d_call: NA; v_call: TRBV7-9; cdr3_aa: CASSPRGAGYTF; cdr3_nt: TGTGCCAGCAGCCCGAGGGGGGCCGGCTACACCTTC
clone_size: NA; j_call: TRBJ1-1; d_call: NA; v_call: TRBV27; cdr3_aa: CASSSFVRMNTEAFF; cdr3_nt: TGTGCCAGCAGTTCCTTCGTCCGGATGAACACTGAAGCTTTCTTT
clone_size: NA; j_call: TRBJ1-5; d_call: NA; v_call: TRBV27; cdr3_aa: CASSLTFASNQPQHF; cdr3_nt: TGTGCCAGCAGTTTGACGTTTGCTAGCAATCAGCCCCAGCATTTT
clone_size: NA; j_call: TRBJ2-2; d_call: NA; v_call: TRBV24-1; cdr3_aa: CATSDLGSSTGELFF; cdr3_nt: TGTGCCACCAGTGACCTTGGGTCTAGCACCGGGGAGCTGTTTTTT
clone_size: NA; j_call: TRBJ2-2; d_call: TRBD2; v_call: TRBV6-5; cdr3_aa: CATQAERGGGGELFF; cdr3_nt: TGTGCTACACAGGCCGAGCGGGGGGGAGGCGGGGAGCTGTTTTTT
clone_size: few; j_call: TRBJ1-2; d_call: NA; v_call: TRBV30; cdr3_aa: CAWSVLRHGYTF; cdr3_nt: TGTGCCTGGAGTGTACTAAGGCATGGCTACACCTTC
clone_size: NA; j_call: TRBJ1-5; d_call: TRBD1; v_call: TRBV28; cdr3_aa: CASRYRTGVVGPQHF; cdr3_nt: TGTGCCAGCAGATACCGGACAGGGGTCGTTGGACCCCAGCATTTT
clone_size: NA; j_call: TRBJ1-3; d_call: NA; v_call: TRBV7-2; cdr3_aa: CASSLKGVSGNTIYF; cdr3_nt: TGTGCCAGCAGCTTAAAAGGAGTCTCTGGAAACACCATATATTTT
clone_size: NA; j_call: TRBJ1-2; d_call: NA; v_call: TRBV19; cdr3_aa: CASTEGPYGYTF; cdr3_nt: TGTGCCAGTACGGAGGGGCCCTATGGCTACACCTTC
clone_size: once; j_call: TRBJ2-3; d_call: NA; v_call: TRBV7-3; cdr3_aa: CASSISFSTDTQYF; cdr3_nt: TGTGCCAGCAGCATCAGCTTTAGCACAGATACGCAGTATTTT
clone_size: NA; j_call: TRBJ1-1; d_call: NA; v_call: TRBV6-5; cdr3_aa: CASSYQGGNTEAFF; cdr3_nt: TGTGCCAGCAGTTACCAAGGGGGGAACACTGAAGCTTTCTTT
clone_size: NA; j_call: TRBJ2-1; d_call: NA; v_call: TRBV5-1; cdr3_aa: CASSLGGLRSYNEQFF; cdr3_nt: TGCGCCAGCAGCTTGGGGGGACTTCGCTCCTACAATGAGCAGTTCTTC
clone_size: NA; j_call: TRBJ2-5; d_call: TRBD2; v_call: TRBV25-1; cdr3_aa: CASSDPRGAGETQYF; cdr3_nt: TGTGCCAGCAGTGACCCGCGGGGGGCTGGGGAGACCCAGTACTTC
clone_size: NA; j_call: TRBJ1-5; d_call: TRBD1; v_call: TRBV2; cdr3_aa: CASSIAAGGNQPQHF; cdr3_nt: TGTGCCAGCTCCATAGCGGCAGGGGGGAATCAGCCCCAGCATTTT
clone_size: NA; j_call: TRBJ1-1; d_call: TRBD1; v_call: TRBV7-8; cdr3_aa: CASSLSGGQGNTEAFF; cdr3_nt: TGTGCCAGCAGCTTGTCCGGAGGACAGGGTAACACTGAAGCTTTCTTT
clone_size: NA; j_call: TRBJ1-1; d_call: NA; v_call: TRBV18; cdr3_aa: CASSQRGITEAFF; cdr3_nt: TGTGCCAGCTCTCAAAGGGGGATCACTGAAGCTTTCTTT
clone_size: NA; j_call: TRBJ2-3; d_call: TRBD1; v_call: TRBV4-1; cdr3_aa: CASRPGRGPRLDTDTQYF; cdr3_nt: TGCGCCAGCCGCCCAGGCAGGGGGCCTCGCCTAGACACAGATACGCAGTATTTT
clone_size: NA; j_call: TRBJ1-1; d_call: NA; v_call: TRBV10-2; cdr3_aa: CASTTGGTEAFF; cdr3_nt: TGCGCCAGCACGACGGGGGGCACTGAAGCTTTCTTT
clone_size: few; j_call: TRBJ2-5; d_call: NA; v_call: TRBV7-9; cdr3_aa: CASSPRRQAVETQYF; cdr3_nt: TGTGCCAGCAGCCCTAGGCGTCAGGCGGTAGAGACCCAGTACTTC
clone_size: NA; j_call: TRBJ2-3; d_call: NA; v_call: TRBV6-2/TRBV6-3; cdr3_aa: CASSSGPLVETDTQYF; cdr3_nt: TGTGCCAGCAGTTCCGGCCCGCTGGTGGAAACAGATACGCAGTATTTT
clone_size: NA; j_call: TRBJ2-3; d_call: NA; v_call: TRBV27; cdr3_aa: CASSSPTGLSSTDTQYF; cdr3_nt: TGTGCCAGCAGTTCACCGACAGGATTAAGTAGCACAGATACGCAGTATTTT
clone_size: NA; j_call: TRBJ1-4; d_call: NA; v_call: TRBV3-1/TRBV3-2; cdr3_aa: CASSQSGYAEKLFF; cdr3_nt: TGTGCCAGCAGCCAAAGCGGGTATGCTGAAAAACTGTTTTTT
clone_size: NA; j_call: TRBJ1-5; d_call: NA; v_call: TRBV6-5; cdr3_aa: CASSYTSDSNQPQHF; cdr3_nt: TGTGCCAGCAGTTACACATCAGATAGCAATCAGCCCCAGCATTTT
clone_size: few; j_call: TRBJ2-2; d_call: NA; v_call: TRBV6-5; cdr3_aa: CASSYHTGELFF; cdr3_nt: TGTGCCAGCAGTTACCACACCGGGGAGCTGTTTTTT